This entry describes one T cell receptor beta chain. Germline lookup yields CDR1 MGHDK and CDR2 SYGVNS. This CDR3 is built from 12 residues. V gave up 7 bases and J gave up 4 bases, with 10 bases separating them. The data stem from a study of technical replicates of blood from several donors. Clones were read by immunoSEQ multiplex PCR, and TCRdb kept only the in-frame ones, dropping some. The data contain about 15,000 clones, approximately 90% of them singletons. This sequence was found in a human donor in good health. Sequenced: PBMCs. The V call is TRBV25-1, the J call TRBJ1-2; D possibly corresponds to TRBD1 (5 bases). In DNA, the CDR3 is TGTGCCAGCAAGGGGCAGCTCTATGGCTACACCTTC. Translation: CASKGQLYGYTF.